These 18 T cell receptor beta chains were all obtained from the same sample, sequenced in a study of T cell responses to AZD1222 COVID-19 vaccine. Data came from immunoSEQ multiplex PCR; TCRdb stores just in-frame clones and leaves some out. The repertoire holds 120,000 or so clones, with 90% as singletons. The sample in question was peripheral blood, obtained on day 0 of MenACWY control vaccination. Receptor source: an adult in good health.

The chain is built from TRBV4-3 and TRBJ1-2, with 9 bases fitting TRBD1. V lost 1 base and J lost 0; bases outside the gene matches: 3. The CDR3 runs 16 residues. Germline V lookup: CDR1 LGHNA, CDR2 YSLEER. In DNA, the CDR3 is TGCGCCAGCAGCCAAGCCGGGACAGGGTCTAACTATGGCTACACCTTC. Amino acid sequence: CASSQAGTGSNYGYTF.

The CDR3 nucleotides read TGTGCCAGTACCCTCCGGGGCCTCACCGGGGAGCTGTTTTTT. Its translation is CASTLRGLTGELFF. The chain combines TRBV19 with TRBJ2-2; D is tentatively TRBD1 or TRBD2 (5 bases each). Trimming removed 7 bases from V and 4 bases from J, with 13 bases in between. The CDR3 is 14 amino acids. Germline V gives CDR1 LNHDA, CDR2 SQIVND (reference sequence).

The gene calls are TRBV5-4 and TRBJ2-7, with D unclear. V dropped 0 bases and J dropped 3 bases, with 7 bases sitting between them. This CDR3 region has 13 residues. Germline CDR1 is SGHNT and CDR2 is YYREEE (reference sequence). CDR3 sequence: CASSLGVGYEQYF. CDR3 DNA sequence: TGTGCCAGCAGCTTGGGGGTGGGCTACGAGCAGTACTTC.

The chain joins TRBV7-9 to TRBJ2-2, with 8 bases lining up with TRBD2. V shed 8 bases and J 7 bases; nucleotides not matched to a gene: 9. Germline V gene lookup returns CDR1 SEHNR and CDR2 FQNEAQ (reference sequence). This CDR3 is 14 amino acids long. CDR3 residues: CASPSGRVGGELFF. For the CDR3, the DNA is TGTGCCAGCCCTAGCGGGCGGGTCGGCGGGGAGCTGTTTTTT.

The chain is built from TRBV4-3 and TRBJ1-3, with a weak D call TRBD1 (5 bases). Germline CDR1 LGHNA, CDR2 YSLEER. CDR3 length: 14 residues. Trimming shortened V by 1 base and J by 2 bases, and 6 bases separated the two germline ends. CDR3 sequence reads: CASSQVGPGNTIYF. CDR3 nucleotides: TGCGCCAGCAGCCAAGTGGGGCCTGGAAACACCATATATTTT.

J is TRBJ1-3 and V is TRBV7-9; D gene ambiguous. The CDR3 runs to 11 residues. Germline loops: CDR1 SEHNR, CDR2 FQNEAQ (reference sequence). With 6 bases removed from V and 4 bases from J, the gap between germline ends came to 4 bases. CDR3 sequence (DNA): TGTGCCAGCAGTAAGGGAAACACCATATATTTT. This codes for CASSKGNTIYF.

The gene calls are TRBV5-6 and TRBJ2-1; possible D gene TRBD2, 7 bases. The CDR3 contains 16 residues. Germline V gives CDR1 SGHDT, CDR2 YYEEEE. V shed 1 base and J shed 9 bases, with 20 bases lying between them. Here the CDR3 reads CASSLFRGAVLVEQFF. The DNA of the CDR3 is TGTGCCAGCAGCTTGTTCCGGGGGGCGGTTTTGGTTGAGCAGTTCTTC.

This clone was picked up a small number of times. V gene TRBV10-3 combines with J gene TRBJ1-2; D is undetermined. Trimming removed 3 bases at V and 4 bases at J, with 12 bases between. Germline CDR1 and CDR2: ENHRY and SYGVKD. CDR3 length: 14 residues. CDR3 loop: CAISDSAGIYGYTF. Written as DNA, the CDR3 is TGTGCCATCAGTGATTCAGCGGGGATCTATGGCTACACCTTC.

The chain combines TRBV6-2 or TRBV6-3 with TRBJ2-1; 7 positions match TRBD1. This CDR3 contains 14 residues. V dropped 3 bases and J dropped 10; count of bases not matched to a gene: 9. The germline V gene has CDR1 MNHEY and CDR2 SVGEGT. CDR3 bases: TGTGCCAGCAGTTATGTGGGACAGAGCGTAGAGCAGTTCTTC. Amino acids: CASSYVGQSVEQFF.

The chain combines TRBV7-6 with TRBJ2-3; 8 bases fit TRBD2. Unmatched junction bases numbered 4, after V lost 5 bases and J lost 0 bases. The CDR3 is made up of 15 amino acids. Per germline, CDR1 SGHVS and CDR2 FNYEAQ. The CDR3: CASSHPSGSTDTQYF. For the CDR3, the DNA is TGTGCCAGCAGCCACCCTAGCGGGAGCACAGATACGCAGTATTTT.

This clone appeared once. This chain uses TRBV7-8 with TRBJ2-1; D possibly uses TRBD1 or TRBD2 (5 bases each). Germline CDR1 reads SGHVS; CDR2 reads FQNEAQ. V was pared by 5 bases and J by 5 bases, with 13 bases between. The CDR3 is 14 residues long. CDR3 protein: CASSTGARDNEQFF. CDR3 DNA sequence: TGTGCCAGCAGCACCGGGGCCAGAGACAATGAGCAGTTCTTC.

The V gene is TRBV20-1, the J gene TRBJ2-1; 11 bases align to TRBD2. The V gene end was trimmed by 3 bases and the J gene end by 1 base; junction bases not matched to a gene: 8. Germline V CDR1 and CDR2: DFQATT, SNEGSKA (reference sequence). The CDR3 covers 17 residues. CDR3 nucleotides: TGCAGTGCTAGTTCTAATAGCGGGAGGGTTTCCTACAATGAGCAGTTCTTC. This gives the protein CSASSNSGRVSYNEQFF.

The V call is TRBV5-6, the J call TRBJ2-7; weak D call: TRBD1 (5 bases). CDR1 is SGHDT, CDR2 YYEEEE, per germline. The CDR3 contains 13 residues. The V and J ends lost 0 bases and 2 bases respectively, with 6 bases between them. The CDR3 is CASSLGRAYEQYF. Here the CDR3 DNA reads TGTGCCAGCAGCTTGGGCAGGGCCTACGAGCAGTACTTC. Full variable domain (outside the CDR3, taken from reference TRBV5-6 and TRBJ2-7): DAGVTQSPTHLIKTRGQQVTLRCSPKSGHDTVSWYQQALGQGPQFIFQYYEEEERQRGNFPDRFSGHQFPNYSSELNVNALLLGDSALYLCASSLGRAYEQYFGPGTRLTVT.

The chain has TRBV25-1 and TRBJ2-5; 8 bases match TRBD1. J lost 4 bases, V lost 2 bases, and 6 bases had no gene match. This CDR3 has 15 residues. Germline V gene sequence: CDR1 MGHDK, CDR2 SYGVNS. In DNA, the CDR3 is TGTGCCAGCAGTGAACCCGGACAGGGACGAGAGACCCAGTACTTC. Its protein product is CASSEPGQGRETQYF.

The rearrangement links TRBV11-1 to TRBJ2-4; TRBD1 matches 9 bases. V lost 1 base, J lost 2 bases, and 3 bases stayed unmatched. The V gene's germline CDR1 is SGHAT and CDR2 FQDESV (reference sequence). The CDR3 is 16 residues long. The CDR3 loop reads CASSLEQGATKNIQYF. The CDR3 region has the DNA TGTGCCAGCAGCTTAGAACAGGGGGCAACCAAAAACATTCAGTACTTC.

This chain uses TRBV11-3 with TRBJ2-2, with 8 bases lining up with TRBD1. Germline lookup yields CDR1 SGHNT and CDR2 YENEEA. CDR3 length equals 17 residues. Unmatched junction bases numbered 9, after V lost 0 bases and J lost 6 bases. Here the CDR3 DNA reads TGTGCCAGCAGCTTAGATCCCGGGACAGGTCTGTCCGGGGAGCTGTTTTTT. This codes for CASSLDPGTGLSGELFF.

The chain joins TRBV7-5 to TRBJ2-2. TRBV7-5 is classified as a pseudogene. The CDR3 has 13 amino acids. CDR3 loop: CVRSKGSTGELFF. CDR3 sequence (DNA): TGTGTCAGAAGCAAAGGGTCCACCGGGGAGCTGTTTTTT.

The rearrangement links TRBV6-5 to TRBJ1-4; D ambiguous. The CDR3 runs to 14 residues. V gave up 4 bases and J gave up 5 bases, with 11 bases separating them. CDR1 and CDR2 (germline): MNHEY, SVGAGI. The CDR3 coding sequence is TGTGCCAGCAGTTCAGGCAGAAAAAATGAAAAACTGTTTTTT. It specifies CASSSGRKNEKLFF.